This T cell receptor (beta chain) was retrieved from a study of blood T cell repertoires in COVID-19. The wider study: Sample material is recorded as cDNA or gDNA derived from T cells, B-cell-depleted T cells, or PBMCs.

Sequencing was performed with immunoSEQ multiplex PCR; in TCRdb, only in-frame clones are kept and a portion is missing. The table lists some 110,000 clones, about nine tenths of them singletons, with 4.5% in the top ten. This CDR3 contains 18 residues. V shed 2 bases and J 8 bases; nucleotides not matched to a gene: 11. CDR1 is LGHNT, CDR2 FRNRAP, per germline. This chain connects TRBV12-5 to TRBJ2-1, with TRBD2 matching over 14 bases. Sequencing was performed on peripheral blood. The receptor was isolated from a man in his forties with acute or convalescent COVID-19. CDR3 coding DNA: TGTGCTAGTGGTTTGCCGACTCGACTAGCGGGAGGGTTTGATGAGCAGTTCTTC. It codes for CASGLPTRLAGGFDEQFF.